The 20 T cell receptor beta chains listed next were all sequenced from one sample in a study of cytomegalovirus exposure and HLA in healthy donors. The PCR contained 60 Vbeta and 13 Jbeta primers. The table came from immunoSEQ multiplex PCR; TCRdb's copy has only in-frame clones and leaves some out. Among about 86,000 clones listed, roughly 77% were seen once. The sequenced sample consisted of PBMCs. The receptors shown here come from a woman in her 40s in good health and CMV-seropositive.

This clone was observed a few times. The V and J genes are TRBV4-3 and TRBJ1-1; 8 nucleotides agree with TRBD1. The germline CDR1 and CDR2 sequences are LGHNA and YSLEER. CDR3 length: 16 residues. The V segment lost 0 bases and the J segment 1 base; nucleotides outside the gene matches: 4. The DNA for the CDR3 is TGCGCCAGCAGCCAAGATCCTCAGGGGGCGAACACTGAAGCTTTCTTT. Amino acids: CASSQDPQGANTEAFF.

CDR3 DNA: TGTGCCAGCAGCGCGGCCGAGATGACAGGGTCGCCTTTCTTT. This translates into CASSAAEMTGSPFF. The chain combines TRBV9 with TRBJ1-1; 7 positions match TRBD1. CDR1 and CDR2 from the germline V gene are SGDLS and YYNGEE. This CDR3 contains 14 residues. V shed 3 bases, J shed 12 bases, and the junction held 14 bases outside the gene matches.

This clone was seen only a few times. The CDR3 loop is CASSFHTEAFF. In DNA form, the CDR3 reads TGTGCCAGTAGTTTCCATACTGAAGCTTTCTTT. V is TRBV19 and J is TRBJ1-1, with D unclear. Trimming took off 5 bases at V and 5 bases at J, with 6 bases between the two ends. Germline CDR1 is LNHDA and CDR2 is SQIVND (reference sequence). The CDR3 runs 11 residues.

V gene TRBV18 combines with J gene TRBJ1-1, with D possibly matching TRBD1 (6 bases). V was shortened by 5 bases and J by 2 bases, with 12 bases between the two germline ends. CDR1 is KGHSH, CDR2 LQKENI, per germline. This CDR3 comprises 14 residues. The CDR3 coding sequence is TGTGCCAGCTCATCGTTACAGGGTAACACTGAAGCTTTCTTT. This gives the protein CASSSLQGNTEAFF.

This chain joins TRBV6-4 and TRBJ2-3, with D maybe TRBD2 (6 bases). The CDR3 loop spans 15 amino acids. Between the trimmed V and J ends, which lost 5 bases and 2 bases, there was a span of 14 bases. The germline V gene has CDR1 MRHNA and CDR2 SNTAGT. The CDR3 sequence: CASSRDFPFTDTQYF. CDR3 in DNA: TGTGCCAGCAGTAGGGACTTCCCCTTCACAGATACGCAGTATTTT.

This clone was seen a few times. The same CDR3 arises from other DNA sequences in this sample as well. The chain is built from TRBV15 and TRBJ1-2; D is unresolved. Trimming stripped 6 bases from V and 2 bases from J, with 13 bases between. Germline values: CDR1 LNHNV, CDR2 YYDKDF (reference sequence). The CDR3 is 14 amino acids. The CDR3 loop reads CATSPLLSNYGYTF. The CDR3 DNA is TGTGCCACCAGTCCGCTTCTATCCAACTATGGCTACACCTTC.

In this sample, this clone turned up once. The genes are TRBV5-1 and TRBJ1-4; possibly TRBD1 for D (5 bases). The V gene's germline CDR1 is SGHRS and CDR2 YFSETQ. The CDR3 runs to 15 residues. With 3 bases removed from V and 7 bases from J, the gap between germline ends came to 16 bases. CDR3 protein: CASSSTGLIGEKLFF. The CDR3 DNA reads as TGCGCCAGCAGCTCCACAGGTCTCATAGGTGAAAAACTGTTTTTT. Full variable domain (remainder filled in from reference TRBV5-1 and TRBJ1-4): KAGVTQTPRYLIKTRGQQVTLSCSPISGHRSVSWYQQTPGQGLQFLFEYFSETQRNKGNFPGRFSGRQFSNSRSEMNVSTLELGDSALYLCASSSTGLIGEKLFFGSGTQLSVL.

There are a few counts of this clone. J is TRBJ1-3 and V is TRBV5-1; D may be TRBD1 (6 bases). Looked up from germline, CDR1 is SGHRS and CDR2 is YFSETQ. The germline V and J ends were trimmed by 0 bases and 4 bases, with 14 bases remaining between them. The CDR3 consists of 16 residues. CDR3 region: CASSLEQGNAGNTIYF. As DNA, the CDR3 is TGCGCCAGCAGCTTGGAACAGGGTAATGCAGGAAACACCATATATTTT.

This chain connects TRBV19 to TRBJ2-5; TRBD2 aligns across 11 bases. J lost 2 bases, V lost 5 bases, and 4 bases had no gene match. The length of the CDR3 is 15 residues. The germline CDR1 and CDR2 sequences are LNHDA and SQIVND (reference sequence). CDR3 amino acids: CASSLAGGVQETQYF. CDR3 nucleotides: TGTGCCAGTAGTTTAGCGGGAGGGGTACAAGAGACCCAGTACTTC.

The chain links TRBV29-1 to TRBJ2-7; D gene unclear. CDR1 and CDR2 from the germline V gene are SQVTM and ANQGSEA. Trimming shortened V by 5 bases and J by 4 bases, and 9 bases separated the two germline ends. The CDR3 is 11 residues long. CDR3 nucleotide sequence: TGCAGCGTTTCGGTGGTTTACGAGCAGTACTTC. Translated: CSVSVVYEQYF.

CDR3 DNA sequence: TGTGCCAGCAGCAGAAGACAGTCGGGCTATGGCTACACCTTC. This gives the protein CASSRRQSGYGYTF. This sequence joins TRBV13 and TRBJ1-2, with D possibly being TRBD1 (5 bases). The V end was cut by 5 bases, the J end by 4 bases, with 14 bases between. The germline gives CDR1 PRHDT, CDR2 FYEKMQ (reference sequence). This CDR3 region has 14 residues.

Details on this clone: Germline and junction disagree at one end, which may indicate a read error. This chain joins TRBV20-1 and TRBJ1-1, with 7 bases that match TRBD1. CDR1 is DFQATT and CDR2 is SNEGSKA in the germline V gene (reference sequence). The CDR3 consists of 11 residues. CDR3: CRAQGNPEAFF. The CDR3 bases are TGCCGCGCACAGGGGAACCCTGAAGCTTTCTTT.

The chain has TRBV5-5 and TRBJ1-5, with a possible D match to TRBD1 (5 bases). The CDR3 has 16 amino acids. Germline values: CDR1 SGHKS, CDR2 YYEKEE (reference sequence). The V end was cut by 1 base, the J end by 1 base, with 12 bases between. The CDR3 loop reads CASSLSQGPSNQPQHF. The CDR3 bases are TGTGCCAGCAGCTTGTCCCAGGGTCCAAGCAATCAGCCCCAGCATTTT.

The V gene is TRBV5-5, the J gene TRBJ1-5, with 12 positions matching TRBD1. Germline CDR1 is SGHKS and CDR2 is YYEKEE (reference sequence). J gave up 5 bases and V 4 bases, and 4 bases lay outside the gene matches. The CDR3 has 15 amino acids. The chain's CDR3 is CASSRDRGPYQPQHF. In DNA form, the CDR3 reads TGTGCCAGCAGCCGGGACAGGGGGCCCTATCAGCCCCAGCATTTT.

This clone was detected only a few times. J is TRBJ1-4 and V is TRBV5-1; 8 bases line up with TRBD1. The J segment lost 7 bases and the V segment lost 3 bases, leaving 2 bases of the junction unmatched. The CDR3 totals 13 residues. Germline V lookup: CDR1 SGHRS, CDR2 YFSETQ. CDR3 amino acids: CASSSGGGEKLFF. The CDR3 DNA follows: TGCGCCAGCAGCTCAGGGGGCGGTGAAAAACTGTTTTTT.

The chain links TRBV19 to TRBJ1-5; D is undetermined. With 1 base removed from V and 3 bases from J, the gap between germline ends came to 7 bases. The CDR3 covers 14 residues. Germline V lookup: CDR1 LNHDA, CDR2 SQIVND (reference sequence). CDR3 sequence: CASSIGGNNQPQHF. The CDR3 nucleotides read TGTGCCAGTAGTATAGGAGGAAACAATCAGCCCCAGCATTTT.

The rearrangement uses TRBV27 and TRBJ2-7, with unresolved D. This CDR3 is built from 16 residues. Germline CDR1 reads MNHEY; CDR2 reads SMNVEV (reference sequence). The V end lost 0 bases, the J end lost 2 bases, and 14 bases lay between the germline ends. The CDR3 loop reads CASSLSGPPSAYEQYF. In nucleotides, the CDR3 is TGTGCCAGCAGTTTATCGGGCCCCCCATCAGCCTACGAGCAGTACTTC.

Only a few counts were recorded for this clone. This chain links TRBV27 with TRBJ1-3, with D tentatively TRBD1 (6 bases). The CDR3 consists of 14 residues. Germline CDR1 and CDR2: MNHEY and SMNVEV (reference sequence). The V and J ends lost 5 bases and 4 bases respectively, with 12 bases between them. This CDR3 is CASSPGGPGNTIYF. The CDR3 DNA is TGTGCCAGCAGTCCGGGGGGGCCGGGAAACACCATATATTTT.

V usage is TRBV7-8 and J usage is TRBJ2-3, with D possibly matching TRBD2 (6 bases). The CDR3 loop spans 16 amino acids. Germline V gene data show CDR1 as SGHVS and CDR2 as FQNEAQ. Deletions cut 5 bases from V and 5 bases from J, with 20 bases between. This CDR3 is CASSPMGGPIRDTQYF. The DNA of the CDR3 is TGTGCCAGCAGCCCGATGGGGGGACCAATCCGAGATACGCAGTATTTT. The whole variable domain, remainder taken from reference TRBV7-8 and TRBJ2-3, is GAGVSQSPRYKVAKRGQDVALRCDPISGHVSLFWYQQALGQGPEFLTYFQNEAQLDKSGLPSDRFFAERPEGSVSTLKIQRTQQEDSAVYLCASSPMGGPIRDTQYFGPGTRLTVL.

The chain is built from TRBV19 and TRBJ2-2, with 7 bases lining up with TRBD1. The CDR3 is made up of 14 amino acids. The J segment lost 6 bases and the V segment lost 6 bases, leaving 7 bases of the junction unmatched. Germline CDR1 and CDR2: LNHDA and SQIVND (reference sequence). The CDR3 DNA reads TGTGCCAGTAGAGGGGACAGATCTGCCGGGGAGCTGTTTTTT. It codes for CASRGDRSAGELFF. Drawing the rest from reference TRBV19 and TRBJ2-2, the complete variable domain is DGGITQSPKYLFRKEGQNVTLSCEQNLNHDAMYWYRQDPGQGLRLIYYSQIVNDFQKGDIAEGYSVSREKKESFPLTVTSAQKNPTAFYLCASRGDRSAGELFFGEGSRLTVL.